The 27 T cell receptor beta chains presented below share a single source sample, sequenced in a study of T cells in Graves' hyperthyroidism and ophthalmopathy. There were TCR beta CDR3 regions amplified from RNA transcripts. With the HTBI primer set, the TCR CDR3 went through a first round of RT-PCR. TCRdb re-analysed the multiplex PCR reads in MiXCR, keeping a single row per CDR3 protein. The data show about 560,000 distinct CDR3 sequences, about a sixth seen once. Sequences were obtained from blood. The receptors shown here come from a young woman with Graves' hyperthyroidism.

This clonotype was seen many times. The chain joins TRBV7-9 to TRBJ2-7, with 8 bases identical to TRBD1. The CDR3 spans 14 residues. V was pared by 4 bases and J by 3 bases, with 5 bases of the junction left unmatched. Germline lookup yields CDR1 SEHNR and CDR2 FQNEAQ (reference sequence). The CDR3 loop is CASSSAGTGYEQYF. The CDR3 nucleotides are TGTGCCAGCAGCTCAGCCGGGACAGGCTACGAGCAGTACTTC.

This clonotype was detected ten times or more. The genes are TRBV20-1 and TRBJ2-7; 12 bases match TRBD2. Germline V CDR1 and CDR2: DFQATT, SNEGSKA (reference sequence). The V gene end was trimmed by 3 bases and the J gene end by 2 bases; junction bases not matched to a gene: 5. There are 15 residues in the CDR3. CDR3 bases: TGCAGTGCTAGGAAAGGACTAGCGGGACCCTACGAGCAGTACTTC. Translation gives CSARKGLAGPYEQYF.

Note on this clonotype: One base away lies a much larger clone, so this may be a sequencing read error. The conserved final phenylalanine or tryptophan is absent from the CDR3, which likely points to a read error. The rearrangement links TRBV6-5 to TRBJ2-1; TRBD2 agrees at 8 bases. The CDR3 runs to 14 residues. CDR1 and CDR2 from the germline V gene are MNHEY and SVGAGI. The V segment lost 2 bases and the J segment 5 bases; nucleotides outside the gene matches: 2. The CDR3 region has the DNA TGTGCCAGCAGTTACAGCGGGGGAGACAATGAGCAGTTCCTC. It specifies CASSYSGGDNEQFL.

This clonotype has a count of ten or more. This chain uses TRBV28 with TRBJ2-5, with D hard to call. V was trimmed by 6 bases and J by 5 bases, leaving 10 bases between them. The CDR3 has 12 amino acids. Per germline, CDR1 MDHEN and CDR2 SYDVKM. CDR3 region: CASSPESETQYF. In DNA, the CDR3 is TGTGCCAGCAGCCCGGAATCGGAGACCCAGTACTTC.

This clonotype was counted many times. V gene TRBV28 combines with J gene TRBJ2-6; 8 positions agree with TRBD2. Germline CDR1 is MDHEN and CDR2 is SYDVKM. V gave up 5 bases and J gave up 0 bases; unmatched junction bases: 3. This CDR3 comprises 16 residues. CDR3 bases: TGTGCCAGCAGTAGCGGGGGACCCTCTGGGGCCAACGTCCTGACTTTC. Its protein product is CASSSGGPSGANVLTF. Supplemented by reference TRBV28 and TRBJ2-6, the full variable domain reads DVKVTQSSRYLVKRTGEKVFLECVQDMDHENMFWYRQDPGLGLRLIYFSYDVKMKEKGDIPEGYSVSREKKERFSLILESASTNQTSMYLCASSSGGPSGANVLTFGAGSRLTVL.

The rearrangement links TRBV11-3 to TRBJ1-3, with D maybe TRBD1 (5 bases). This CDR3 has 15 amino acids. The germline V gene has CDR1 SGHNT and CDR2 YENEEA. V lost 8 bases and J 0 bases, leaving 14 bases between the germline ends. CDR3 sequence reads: CASGEGQLSGNTIYF. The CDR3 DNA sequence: TGTGCCAGCGGGGAGGGGCAGCTCTCTGGAAACACCATATATTTT.

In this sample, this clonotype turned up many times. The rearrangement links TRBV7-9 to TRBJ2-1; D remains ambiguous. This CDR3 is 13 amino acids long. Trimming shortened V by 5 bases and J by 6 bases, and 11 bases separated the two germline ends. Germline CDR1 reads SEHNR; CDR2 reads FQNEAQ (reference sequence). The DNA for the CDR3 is TGTGCCAGCAGCCCAGATCATAGCAATGAGCAGTTCTTC. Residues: CASSPDHSNEQFF. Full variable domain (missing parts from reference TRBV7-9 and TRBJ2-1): DTGVSQNPRHKITKRGQNVTFRCDPISEHNRLYWYRQTLGQGPEFLTYFQNEAQLEKSRLLSDRFSAERPKGSFSTLEIQRTEQGDSAMYLCASSPDHSNEQFFGPGTRLTVL.

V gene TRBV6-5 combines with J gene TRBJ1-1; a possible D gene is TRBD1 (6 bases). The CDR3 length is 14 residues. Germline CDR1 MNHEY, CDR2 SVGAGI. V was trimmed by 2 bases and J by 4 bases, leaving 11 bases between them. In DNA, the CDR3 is TGTGCCAGCAGTTACGGCAGGGGTAGCACTGAAGCTTTCTTT. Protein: CASSYGRGSTEAFF.

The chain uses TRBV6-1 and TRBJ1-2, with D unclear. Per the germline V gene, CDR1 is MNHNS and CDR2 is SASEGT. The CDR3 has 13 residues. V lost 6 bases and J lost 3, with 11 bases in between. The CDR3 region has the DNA TGTGCCAGCAGCCGGACCGCTCACTATGGCTACACCTTC. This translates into CASSRTAHYGYTF.

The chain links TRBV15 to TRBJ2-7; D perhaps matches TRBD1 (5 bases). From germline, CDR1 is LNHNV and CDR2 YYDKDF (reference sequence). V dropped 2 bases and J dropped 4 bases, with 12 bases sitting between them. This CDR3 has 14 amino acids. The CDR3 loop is CATSRQGTTYEQYF. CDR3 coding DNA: TGTGCCACCAGCAGACAGGGTACAACGTACGAGCAGTACTTC.

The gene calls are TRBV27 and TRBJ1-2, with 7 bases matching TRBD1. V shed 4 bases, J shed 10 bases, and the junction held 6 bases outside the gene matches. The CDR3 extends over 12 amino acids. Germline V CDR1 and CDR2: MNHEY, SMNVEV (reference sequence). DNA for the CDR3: TGTGCCAGCAGTTCCTTCGGGACAGACTACACCTTC. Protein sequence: CASSSFGTDYTF.

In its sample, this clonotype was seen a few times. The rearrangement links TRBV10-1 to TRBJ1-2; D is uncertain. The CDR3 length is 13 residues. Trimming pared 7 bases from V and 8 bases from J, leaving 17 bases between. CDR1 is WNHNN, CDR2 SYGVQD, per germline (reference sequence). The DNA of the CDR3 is TGCGCCAGCACCTCAAAGGTTGGGAGCGGCTACACCTTC. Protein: CASTSKVGSGYTF.

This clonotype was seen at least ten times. The CDR3: CSARRDATLGYGYTF. In DNA form, the CDR3 reads TGCAGTGCCCGCCGGGACGCCACCTTAGGCTATGGCTACACCTTC. This chain uses TRBV20-1 with TRBJ1-2; a possible D gene is TRBD1 (5 bases). This CDR3 comprises 15 residues. Germline values: CDR1 DFQATT, CDR2 SNEGSKA (reference sequence). The V end was cut by 6 bases, the J end by 4 bases, with 21 bases between.

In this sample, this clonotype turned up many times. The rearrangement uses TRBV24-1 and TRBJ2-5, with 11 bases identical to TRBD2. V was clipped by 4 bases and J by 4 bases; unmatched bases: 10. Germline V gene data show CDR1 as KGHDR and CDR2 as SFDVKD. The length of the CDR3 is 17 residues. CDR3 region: CATSESTSGDPRETQYF. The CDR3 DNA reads TGTGCCACCAGTGAATCGACTAGCGGGGACCCCCGAGAGACCCAGTACTTC.

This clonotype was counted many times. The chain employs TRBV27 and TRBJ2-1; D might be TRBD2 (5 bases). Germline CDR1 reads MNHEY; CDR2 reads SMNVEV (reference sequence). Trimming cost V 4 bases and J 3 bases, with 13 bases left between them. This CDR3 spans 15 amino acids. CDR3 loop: CASSSLLEVYNEQFF. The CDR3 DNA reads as TGTGCCAGCAGTTCCCTACTAGAGGTCTACAATGAGCAGTTCTTC.

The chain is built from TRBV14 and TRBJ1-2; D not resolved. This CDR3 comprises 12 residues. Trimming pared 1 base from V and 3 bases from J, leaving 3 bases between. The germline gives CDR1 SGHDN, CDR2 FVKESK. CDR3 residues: CASSQADYGYTF. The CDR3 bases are TGTGCCAGCAGCCAAGCAGACTATGGCTACACCTTC.

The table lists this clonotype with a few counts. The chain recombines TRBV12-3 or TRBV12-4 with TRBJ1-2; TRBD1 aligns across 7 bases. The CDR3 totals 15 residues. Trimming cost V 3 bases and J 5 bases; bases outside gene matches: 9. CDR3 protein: CASSFLGQGEYGYTF. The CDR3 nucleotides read TGTGCCAGCAGTTTTTTGGGGCAGGGGGAGTATGGCTACACCTTC.

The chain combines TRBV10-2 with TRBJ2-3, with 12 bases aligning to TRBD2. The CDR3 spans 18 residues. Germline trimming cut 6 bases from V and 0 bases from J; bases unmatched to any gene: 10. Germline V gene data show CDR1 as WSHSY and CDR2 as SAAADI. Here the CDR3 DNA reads TGCGCCAGCAGCCTTACTAGCGGGGGGCTCCTTAGCACAGATACGCAGTATTTT. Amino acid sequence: CASSLTSGGLLSTDTQYF.

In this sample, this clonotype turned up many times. This CDR3 is CSARDPLGDLETQYF. CDR3 DNA: TGCAGTGCTAGAGATCCGTTAGGGGACTTGGAGACCCAGTACTTC. V and J are TRBV20-1 and TRBJ2-5; maybe TRBD2 (6 bases). The CDR3 sequence is 15 residues long. V was clipped by 0 bases and J by 5 bases, with 16 bases between them. The germline gives CDR1 DFQATT, CDR2 SNEGSKA (reference sequence).

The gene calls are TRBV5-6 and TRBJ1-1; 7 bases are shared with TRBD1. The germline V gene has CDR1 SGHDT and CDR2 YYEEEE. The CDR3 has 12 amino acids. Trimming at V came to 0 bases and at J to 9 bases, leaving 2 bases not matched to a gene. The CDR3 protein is CASSLARGKAFF. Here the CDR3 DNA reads TGTGCCAGCAGCTTGGCCAGGGGGAAAGCTTTCTTT.

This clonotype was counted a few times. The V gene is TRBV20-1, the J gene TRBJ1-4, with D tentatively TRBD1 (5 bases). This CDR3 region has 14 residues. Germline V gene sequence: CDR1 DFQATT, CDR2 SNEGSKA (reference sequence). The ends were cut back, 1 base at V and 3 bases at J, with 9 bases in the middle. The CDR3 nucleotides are TGCAGTGCTAGAGCTGCAGGGCCTAATGAAAAACTGTTTTTT. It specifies CSARAAGPNEKLFF.

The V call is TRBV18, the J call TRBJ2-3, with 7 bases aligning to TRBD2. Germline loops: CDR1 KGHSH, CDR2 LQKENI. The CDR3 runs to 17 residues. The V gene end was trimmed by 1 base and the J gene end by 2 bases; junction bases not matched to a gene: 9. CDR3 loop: CASSPLPREALTDTQYF. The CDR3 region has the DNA TGTGCCAGCTCACCACTCCCTCGGGAGGCGCTCACAGATACGCAGTATTTT. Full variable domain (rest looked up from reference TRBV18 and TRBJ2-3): NAGVMQNPRHLVRRRGQEARLRCSPMKGHSHVYWYRQLPEEGLKFMVYLQKENIIDESGMPKERFSAEFPKEGPSILRIQQVVRGDSAAYFCASSPLPREALTDTQYFGPGTRLTVL.

In DNA, the CDR3 is TGCGCCAGCAGCGCAGGTCCGGGACAGGGGATTTCACCCCTCCACTTT. It translates to CASSAGPGQGISPLHF. This sequence joins TRBV4-1 and TRBJ1-6, with TRBD1 matching 10 bases. Germline V gene data show CDR1 as MGHRA and CDR2 as YSYEKL. This CDR3 region has 16 residues. V gave up 5 bases and J gave up 9 bases; unmatched junction bases: 10.

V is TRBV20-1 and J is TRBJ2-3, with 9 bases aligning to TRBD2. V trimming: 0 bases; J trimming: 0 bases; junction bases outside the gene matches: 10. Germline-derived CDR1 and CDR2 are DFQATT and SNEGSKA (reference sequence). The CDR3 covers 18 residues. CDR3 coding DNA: TGCAGTGCTAGAGATTGGAGCGGGGGGCTTACTAGCACAGATACGCAGTATTTT. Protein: CSARDWSGGLTSTDTQYF.

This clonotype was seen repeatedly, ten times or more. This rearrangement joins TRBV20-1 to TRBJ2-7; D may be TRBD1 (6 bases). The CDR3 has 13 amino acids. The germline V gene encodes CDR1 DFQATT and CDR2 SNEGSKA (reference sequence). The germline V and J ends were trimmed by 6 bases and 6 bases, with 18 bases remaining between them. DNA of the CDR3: TGCAGTGCCCCCGCGGCAGGGGTAGGCGAGCAGTACTTC. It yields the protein CSAPAAGVGEQYF.

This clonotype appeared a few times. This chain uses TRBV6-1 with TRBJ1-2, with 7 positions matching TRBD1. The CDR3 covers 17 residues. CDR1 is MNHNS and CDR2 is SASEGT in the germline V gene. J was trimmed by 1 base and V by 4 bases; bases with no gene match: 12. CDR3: CASSARYRGEVNYGYTF. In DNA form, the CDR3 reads TGTGCCAGCAGTGCCCGATACAGGGGCGAGGTTAACTATGGCTACACCTTC.

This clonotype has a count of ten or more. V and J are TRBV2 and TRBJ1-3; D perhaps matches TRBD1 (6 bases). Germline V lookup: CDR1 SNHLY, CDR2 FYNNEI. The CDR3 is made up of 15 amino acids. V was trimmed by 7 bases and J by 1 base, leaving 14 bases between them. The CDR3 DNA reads TGTGCCAGCAAGGCGGGGGGGCAATCTGGAAACACCATATATTTT. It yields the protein CASKAGGQSGNTIYF.